The 15 T cell receptor beta chains below all came from one sample that was sequenced in a study of T cell repertoires in cytomegalovirus infection (dated by TCRdb to about 2019). The antigens of these receptors remain unknown. Sequencer: Illumina HiSeq 1500. TCRdb reprocessed the public reads (quality trimming at Q25 with fastp, clone calling with MiXCR) and kept in-frame beta chains. CDR3 protein sequences are deduplicated, and each keeps its most common genes and DNA. This sample has under 150,000 distinct CDR3 sequences in its table, and roughly 31% of those were observed once. Of the sample, 40% to 45% falls within the top ten clones. The sample's treatment or condition label, in plain terms: in vitro stimulation with specific CMV peptide epitopes to enrich CMV-specific T cells. The sample was CD8+ T cells from cultured PBMCs, taken from culture after CMV antigen stimulation. These receptors all come from a human donor in good health (CMV status not recorded). Some clones in this sample may be carry-over from other donors' samples.

V usage is TRBV20-1 and J usage is TRBJ2-3; TRBD2 aligns across 11 bases. Germline values: CDR1 DFQATT, CDR2 SNEGSKA (reference sequence). V gave up 0 bases and J gave up 2 bases; unmatched junction bases: 7. The CDR3 runs to 17 residues. As DNA, the CDR3 is TGCAGTGCTAGAGATCCGGGACTAGCGGATAACACAGATACGCAGTATTTT. Translation: CSARDPGLADNTDTQYF.

The V call is TRBV27, the J call TRBJ2-7, with TRBD1 identical over 7 bases. This CDR3 region has 14 residues. Germline assignment: CDR1 MNHEY and CDR2 SMNVEV (reference sequence). V gave up 3 bases and J gave up 5 bases; unmatched junction bases: 7. The CDR3: CASSLRGRVDEQYF. The CDR3, as DNA: TGTGCCAGCAGTTTGAGGGGGCGGGTAGACGAGCAGTACTTC.

This clonotype was detected a few times. This sequence joins TRBV7-6 and TRBJ2-7; unclear D gene. This CDR3 has 15 amino acids. V was shortened by 0 bases and J by 0 bases, with 9 bases between the two germline ends. Germline assignment: CDR1 SGHVS and CDR2 FNYEAQ. The CDR3: CASSLAGRPSYEQYF. The CDR3 DNA reads TGTGCCAGCAGCTTAGCCGGCAGGCCCTCCTACGAGCAGTACTTC.

The chain employs TRBV6-1 and TRBJ1-1; D is unclear. V lost 5 bases and J lost 4, with 11 bases in between. Per the germline V gene, CDR1 is MNHNS and CDR2 is SASEGT. CDR3 size: 13 residues. The CDR3 loop reads CASSILGITEAFF. Here the CDR3 DNA reads TGTGCCAGCAGTATTCTGGGGATCACTGAAGCTTTCTTT.

The gene calls are TRBV7-9 and TRBJ2-2, with TRBD1 matching 8 bases. The CDR3 length is 16 residues. Germline values: CDR1 SEHNR, CDR2 FQNEAQ (reference sequence). V dropped 5 bases and J dropped 0; count of bases not matched to a gene: 5. CDR3 loop: CASSRPDRANTGELFF. CDR3 in DNA: TGTGCCAGCAGCCGGCCGGACAGGGCGAACACCGGGGAGCTGTTTTTT.

V is TRBV28 and J is TRBJ2-7; D ambiguous. The CDR3 sequence is 11 residues long. V gave up 6 bases and J gave up 2 bases, with 5 bases separating them. The germline CDR1 and CDR2 sequences are MDHEN and SYDVKM. CDR3: CASRTTYEQYF. DNA of the CDR3: TGTGCCAGCAGGACAACCTACGAGCAGTACTTC. Complete variable domain (other parts from reference TRBV28 and TRBJ2-7): DVKVTQSSRYLVKRTGEKVFLECVQDMDHENMFWYRQDPGLGLRLIYFSYDVKMKEKGDIPEGYSVSREKKERFSLILESASTNQTSMYLCASRTTYEQYFGPGTRLTVT.

The chain couples TRBV2 to TRBJ1-5; D remains unclear. The CDR3 runs to 14 residues. Trimming stripped 3 bases from V and 7 bases from J, with 13 bases between. Germline CDR1 and CDR2: SNHLY and FYNNEI. The CDR3 sequence: CASSEIWGNQPQHF. CDR3 coding DNA: TGTGCCAGCAGTGAGATTTGGGGAAACCAGCCCCAGCATTTT.

This clonotype was detected many times. The chain employs TRBV7-8 and TRBJ1-4, with 9 bases identical to TRBD1. There are 14 residues in the CDR3. Per the germline V gene, CDR1 is SGHVS and CDR2 is FQNEAQ. J was trimmed by 6 bases and V by 1 base; bases with no gene match: 0. This CDR3 is CASSLGTGDEKLFF. The CDR3 DNA is TGTGCCAGCAGCTTAGGGACAGGGGATGAAAAACTGTTTTTT.

This clonotype has a handful of counts. The chain recombines TRBV7-2 with TRBJ1-4; 7 bases match TRBD1. From germline, CDR1 is SGHTA and CDR2 FQGNSA. V lost 3 bases to trimming and J lost 12 bases; unmatched junction nucleotides: 13. This CDR3 is 15 amino acids long. The chain's CDR3 is CASSFQQGLGWELFF. In nucleotides, the CDR3 is TGTGCCAGCAGCTTCCAACAGGGGCTTGGATGGGAACTGTTTTTT.

This clonotype was picked up many times. This chain connects TRBV7-9 to TRBJ2-7; D assignment may be TRBD1 or TRBD2 (5 bases each). This CDR3 contains 14 residues. V dropped 5 bases and J dropped 2 bases, with 13 bases sitting between them. CDR1 is SEHNR, CDR2 FQNEAQ, per germline (reference sequence). For the CDR3, the DNA is TGTGCCAGCAGCGAACGGGACGGGACCTACGAGCAGTACTTC. Amino acids: CASSERDGTYEQYF.

Only a few counts were recorded for this clonotype. CDR3 sequence: CSARSPTGLYNEQFF. In DNA form, the CDR3 reads TGCAGTGCTAGATCCCCGACAGGGCTCTACAATGAGCAGTTCTTC. The chain links TRBV20-1 to TRBJ2-1; 7 bases map to TRBD1. CDR1 and CDR2 (germline): DFQATT, SNEGSKA (reference sequence). The CDR3 is 15 amino acids. V lost 2 bases to trimming and J lost 3 bases; unmatched junction nucleotides: 7.

The rearrangement uses TRBV6-6 and TRBJ2-1; 11 bases are shared with TRBD2. With 6 bases clipped from V and 4 bases from J, the junction kept 5 bases outside the gene matches. CDR3 length equals 15 residues. CDR1 is MNHNY, CDR2 SVGAGI, per germline (reference sequence). The CDR3 sequence is CASRELAGVYNEQFF. In DNA form, the CDR3 reads TGTGCCAGCAGGGAACTAGCGGGGGTATACAATGAGCAGTTCTTC.

This clonotype appeared a single time. The rearrangement links TRBV29-1 to TRBJ2-7; no reliable D call. The germline V gene has CDR1 SQVTM and CDR2 ANQGSEA. The CDR3 sequence is 13 residues long. Trimming cost V 2 bases and J 3 bases, with 11 bases left between them. The CDR3 nucleotides read TGCAGCGTTGAATCCCTAGACCGCTACGAGCAGTACTTC. Its translation: CSVESLDRYEQYF.

This chain links TRBV6-6 with TRBJ2-7; D unclear. Germline V gives CDR1 MNHNY, CDR2 SVGAGI (reference sequence). V was clipped by 10 bases and J by 0 bases, with 13 bases between them. The length of the CDR3 is 13 residues. The CDR3 is CATSGSHSYEQYF. In nucleotides, the CDR3 is TGTGCCACCTCAGGTAGCCACTCCTACGAGCAGTACTTC.

This clonotype has a handful of counts. This rearrangement joins TRBV7-9 to TRBJ1-4, with D unclear. The CDR3 sequence is 15 residues long. V was cut by 4 bases and J by 0 bases, with 9 bases left in between. CDR1 is SEHNR, CDR2 FQNEAQ, per germline (reference sequence). CDR3 sequence: CASSSTAATNEKLFF. The DNA of the CDR3 is TGTGCCAGCAGCTCAACAGCTGCAACTAATGAAAAACTGTTTTTT.